This TCR beta chain is from a study of cytomegalovirus exposure and HLA in healthy donors. Regarding the study as a whole: Presence/absence results assume similar sequencing depth per donor, which may not hold.

PCR used 60 Vbeta primers and 13 Jbeta primers. Generated by immunoSEQ multiplex PCR, the TCRdb table keeps only in-frame clones and is missing some. The sample includes some 95,000 clones, roughly two thirds of them seen just once. The CDR3 has 15 residues. The J segment lost 7 bases and the V segment lost 5 bases, leaving 8 bases of the junction unmatched. Germline values: CDR1 SGHTA, CDR2 FQGNSA. This clone came up a few times. Its antigen is not known. The receptor was derived from a female donor in good health and CMV-seronegative. This chain connects TRBV7-2 to TRBJ2-4, with TRBD2 matching over 10 bases. The specimen was PBMCs. CDR3 nucleotides: TGTGCCAGCAGCCCGAACAGCGGGGGGGCGAACATTCAGTACTTC. Translated: CASSPNSGGANIQYF.